This note documents a single T cell receptor (beta chain) sequence. The CDR3 covers 15 residues. Trimming shortened V by 1 base and J by 3 bases, and 10 bases separated the two germline ends. Germline lookup yields CDR1 SGHTA and CDR2 FQGNSA. The data stem from a study of Ad26.COV2.S vaccination and SARS-CoV-2 variants. The treatment was: about 20 received Ad26.COV2.S at low or high dose, single or two shots; roughly five received placebo; per-sample allocation not given. Sampling occurred on day 63 after the first vaccine or placebo injection. The method was immunoSEQ multiplex PCR; TCRdb's version includes in-frame clones alone and lacks a portion of them. The profile covers about 480,000 clones, with about 83% appearing a single time and 9.5% to 15% taken by the ten largest.

Source: peripheral blood, taken in a trial of Ad26.COV2.S vaccine versus placebo. This receptor was identified in a person between 18 and 60 years old who received the Ad26.COV2.S COVID-19 vaccine or a placebo. The chain carries TRBV7-2 and TRBJ1-5; unclear D gene. The CDR3 region is CASSLVGGFNQPQHF. Written as DNA, the CDR3 is TGTGCCAGCAGCTTAGTCGGAGGGTTCAATCAGCCCCAGCATTTT.